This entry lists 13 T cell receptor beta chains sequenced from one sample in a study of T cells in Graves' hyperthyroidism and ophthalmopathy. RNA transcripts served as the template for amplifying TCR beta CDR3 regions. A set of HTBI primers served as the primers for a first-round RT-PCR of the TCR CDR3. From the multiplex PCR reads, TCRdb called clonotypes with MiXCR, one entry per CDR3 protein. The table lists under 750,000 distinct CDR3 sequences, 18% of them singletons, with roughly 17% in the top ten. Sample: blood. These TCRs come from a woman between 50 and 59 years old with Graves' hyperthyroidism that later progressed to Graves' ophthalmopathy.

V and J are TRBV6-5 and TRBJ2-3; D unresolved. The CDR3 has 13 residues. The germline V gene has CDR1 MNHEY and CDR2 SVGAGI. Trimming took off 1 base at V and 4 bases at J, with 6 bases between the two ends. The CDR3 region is CASSYYPADTQYF. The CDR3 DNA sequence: TGTGCCAGCAGTTACTATCCGGCAGATACGCAGTATTTT.

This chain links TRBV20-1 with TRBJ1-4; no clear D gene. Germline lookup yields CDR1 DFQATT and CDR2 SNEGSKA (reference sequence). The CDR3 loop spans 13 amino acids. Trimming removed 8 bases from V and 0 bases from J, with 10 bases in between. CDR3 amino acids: CSISVATNEKLFF. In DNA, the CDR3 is TGCAGTATATCCGTAGCAACTAATGAAAAACTGTTTTTT.

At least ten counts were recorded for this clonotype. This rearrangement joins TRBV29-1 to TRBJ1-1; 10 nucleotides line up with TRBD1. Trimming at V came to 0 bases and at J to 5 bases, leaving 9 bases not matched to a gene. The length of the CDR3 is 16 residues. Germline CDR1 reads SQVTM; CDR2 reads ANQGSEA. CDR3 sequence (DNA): TGCAGCGTTGAAGATTCCGGGACAGGGGTGGGAACTGAAGCTTTCTTT. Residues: CSVEDSGTGVGTEAFF.

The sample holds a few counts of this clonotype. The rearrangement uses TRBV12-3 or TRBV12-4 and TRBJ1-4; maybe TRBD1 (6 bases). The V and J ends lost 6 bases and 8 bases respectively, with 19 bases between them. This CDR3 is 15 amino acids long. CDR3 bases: TGTGCCAGCAGCCTTGGTGCGGGGGCAGGGGAAAAACTGTTTTTT. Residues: CASSLGAGAGEKLFF.

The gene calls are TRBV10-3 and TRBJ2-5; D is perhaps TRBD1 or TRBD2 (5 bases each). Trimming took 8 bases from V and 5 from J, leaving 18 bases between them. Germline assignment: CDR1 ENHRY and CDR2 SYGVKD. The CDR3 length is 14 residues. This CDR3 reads CAIGTTGFGETQYF. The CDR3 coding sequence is TGTGCCATCGGGACCACCGGCTTCGGGGAGACCCAGTACTTC.

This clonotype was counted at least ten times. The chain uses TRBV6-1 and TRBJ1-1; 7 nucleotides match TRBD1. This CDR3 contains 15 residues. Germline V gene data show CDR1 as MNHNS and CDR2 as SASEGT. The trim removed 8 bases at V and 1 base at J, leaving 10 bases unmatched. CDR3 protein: CASDEGAFGNTEAFF. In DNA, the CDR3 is TGTGCCAGCGACGAGGGGGCGTTTGGGAACACTGAAGCTTTCTTT.

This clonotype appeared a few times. The chain's CDR3 is CASSLAGSGDYNEQFF. CDR3 coding DNA: TGTGCCAGCAGCTTGGCCGGTAGCGGGGACTACAATGAGCAGTTCTTC. The gene calls are TRBV5-6 and TRBJ2-1; 8 bases match TRBD2. Germline CDR1 SGHDT, CDR2 YYEEEE. The CDR3 is 16 residues long. Trimming cost V 0 bases and J 3 bases; bases outside gene matches: 5. Full variable domain (missing parts from reference TRBV5-6 and TRBJ2-1): DAGVTQSPTHLIKTRGQQVTLRCSPKSGHDTVSWYQQALGQGPQFIFQYYEEEERQRGNFPDRFSGHQFPNYSSELNVNALLLGDSALYLCASSLAGSGDYNEQFFGPGTRLTVL.

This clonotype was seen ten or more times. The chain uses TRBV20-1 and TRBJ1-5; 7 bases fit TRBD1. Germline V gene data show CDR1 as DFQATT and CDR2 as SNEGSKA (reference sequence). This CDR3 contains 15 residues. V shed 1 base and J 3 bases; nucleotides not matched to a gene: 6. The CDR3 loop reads CSARVGTALNQPQHF. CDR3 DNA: TGCAGTGCTAGAGTAGGGACAGCACTCAATCAGCCCCAGCATTTT.

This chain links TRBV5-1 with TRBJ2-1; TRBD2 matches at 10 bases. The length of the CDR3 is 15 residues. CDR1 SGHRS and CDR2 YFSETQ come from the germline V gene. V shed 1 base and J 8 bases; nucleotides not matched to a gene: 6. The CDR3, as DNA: TGCGCCAGCAGCTTGCGCAGCGGGGGGGCCGATGAGCAGTTCTTC. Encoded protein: CASSLRSGGADEQFF. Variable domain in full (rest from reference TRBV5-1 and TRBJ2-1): KAGVTQTPRYLIKTRGQQVTLSCSPISGHRSVSWYQQTPGQGLQFLFEYFSETQRNKGNFPGRFSGRQFSNSRSEMNVSTLELGDSALYLCASSLRSGGADEQFFGPGTRLTVL.

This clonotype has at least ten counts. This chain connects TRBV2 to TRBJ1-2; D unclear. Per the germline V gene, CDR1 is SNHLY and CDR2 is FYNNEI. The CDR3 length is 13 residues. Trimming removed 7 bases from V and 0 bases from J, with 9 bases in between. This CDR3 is CASKEGANYGYTF. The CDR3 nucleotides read TGTGCCAGCAAGGAGGGAGCTAACTATGGCTACACCTTC.

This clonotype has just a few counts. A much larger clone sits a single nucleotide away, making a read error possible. The CDR3 DNA reads TGTGCCAGCAGCCCACTGGACGGAAACCAAGAGACCCAGTACTTC. Encoded protein: CASSPLDGNQETQYF. The chain recombines TRBV11-1 with TRBJ2-5; no definite D call. Germline V gene lookup returns CDR1 SGHAT and CDR2 FQDESV (reference sequence). V lost 5 bases and J 0 bases, leaving 13 bases between the germline ends. This CDR3 region has 15 residues. Looking up the rest from reference TRBV11-1 and TRBJ2-5 gives the full variable domain: EAEVAQSPRYKITEKSQAVAFWCDPISGHATLYWYRQILGQGPELLVQFQDESVVDDSQLPKDRFSAERLKGVDSTLKIQPAELGDSAMYLCASSPLDGNQETQYFGPGTRLLVL.

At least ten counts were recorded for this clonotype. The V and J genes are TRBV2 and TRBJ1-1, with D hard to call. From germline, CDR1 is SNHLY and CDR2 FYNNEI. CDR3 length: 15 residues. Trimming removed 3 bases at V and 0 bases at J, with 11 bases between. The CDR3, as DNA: TGTGCCAGCAGTGACGGAGGGAGGTTGAACACTGAAGCTTTCTTT. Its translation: CASSDGGRLNTEAFF. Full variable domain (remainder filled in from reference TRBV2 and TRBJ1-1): EPEVTQTPSHQVTQMGQEVILRCVPISNHLYFYWYRQILGQKVEFLVSFYNNEISEKSEIFDDQFSVERPDGSNFTLKIRSTKLEDSAMYFCASSDGGRLNTEAFFGQGTRLTVV.

The CDR3: CASSLIGTDLSGNTIYF. For the CDR3, the DNA is TGTGCCAGCAGTTTAATTGGGACGGATCTCTCTGGAAACACCATATATTTT. The chain combines TRBV12-3 or TRBV12-4 with TRBJ1-3, with a possible D match to TRBD1 (5 bases). V was cut by 2 bases and J by 0 bases, with 14 bases left in between. This CDR3 is 17 amino acids long.